Listed here are 28 T cell receptor beta chains from one sample, sequenced in a study of OX40 agonist ivuxolimab in advanced cancers. Clones were read by immunoSEQ multiplex PCR, and TCRdb kept only the in-frame ones, dropping some. The sample contains fewer than 80,000 clones, about 83% of which appear only once. The sample here was CD4+ or CD8+ T cells sorted from blood, taken in a trial of the OX40 agonist ivuxolimab. The source is an adult with an advanced solid tumor such as melanoma, head and neck, liver or kidney cancer.

The chain has TRBV18 and TRBJ1-2; 8 bases are shared with TRBD1. V gave up 3 bases and J gave up 6 bases; unmatched junction bases: 12. This CDR3 has 16 residues. Germline CDR1 KGHSH, CDR2 LQKENI. The CDR3 DNA reads TGTGCCAGCTCACCTACGAGTTCGACAGGGGAAAATGGCTACACCTTC. As protein: CASSPTSSTGENGYTF.

The chain uses TRBV5-8 and TRBJ1-1; D might be TRBD1 (5 bases). The germline CDR1 and CDR2 sequences are SGHTS and YDEGEE. V was cut by 5 bases and J by 4 bases, with 15 bases left in between. The CDR3 is 14 amino acids. The CDR3 loop reads CASSRAGTATEAFF. The CDR3 region has the DNA TGTGCCAGCAGTCGGGCGGGGACTGCCACTGAAGCTTTCTTT.

This clone was recorded a few times. This sequence joins TRBV29-1 and TRBJ2-3; D might be TRBD1 (5 bases). Germline V gives CDR1 SQVTM, CDR2 ANQGSEA. Trimming took off 4 bases at V and 2 bases at J, with 13 bases between the two ends. CDR3 length: 14 residues. The CDR3 loop reads CSVGGRQPTDTQYF. CDR3 coding DNA: TGCAGCGTTGGCGGCAGACAGCCCACAGATACGCAGTATTTT.

The gene calls are TRBV11-1 and TRBJ1-1, with unresolved D. CDR3 length: 13 residues. Trimming removed 4 bases from V and 6 bases from J, with 12 bases in between. The V gene's germline CDR1 is SGHAT and CDR2 FQDESV (reference sequence). CDR3 region: CASSSLYSAEAFF. The DNA of the CDR3 is TGTGCCAGCAGCTCCCTCTACAGCGCTGAAGCTTTCTTT.

This clone occurred once. The rearrangement uses TRBV28 and TRBJ2-7, with D perhaps assigned TRBD1 or TRBD2 (5 bases each). CDR1 and CDR2 from the germline V gene are MDHEN and SYDVKM. Trimming cost V 5 bases and J 2 bases, with 13 bases left between them. This CDR3 spans 14 amino acids. CDR3 bases: TGTGCCAGCAGTACCGGGACGATCACCTACGAGCAGTACTTC. It codes for CASSTGTITYEQYF.

The gene calls are TRBV6-1 and TRBJ1-2; no reliable D call. This CDR3 is built from 12 residues. From germline, CDR1 is MNHNS and CDR2 SASEGT. Trimming stripped 2 bases from V and 4 bases from J, with 5 bases between. The CDR3 nucleotides are TGTGCCAGCAGTGAATGGATCTATGGCTACACCTTC. Amino acid sequence: CASSEWIYGYTF.

This clone was seen once. The chain recombines TRBV18 with TRBJ2-1, with 7 nucleotides matching TRBD1. In germline, CDR1 is KGHSH, CDR2 LQKENI. Losses at the gene ends were 3 bases for V and 1 base for J; bases not matched to a gene: 9. CDR3 length: 17 amino acids. For the CDR3, the DNA is TGTGCCAGCTCACCGCAGATGAGGGGGCCATCCTACAATGAGCAGTTCTTC. It specifies CASSPQMRGPSYNEQFF.

The V gene is TRBV21-1, the J gene TRBJ2-1; the tabulated D call, TRBD2, remains unverified against the DNA. TRBV21-1 is a pseudogene locus. CDR3 size: 17 residues. The CDR3 spells CASTKSLAEDSYNEQFF. CDR3 DNA sequence: TGTGCCAGCACCAAATCCCTAGCGGAGGACTCCTACAATGAGCAGTTCTTC.

The V call is TRBV27, the J call TRBJ1-4, with no clear D. Trimming took off 4 bases at V and 3 bases at J, with 6 bases between the two ends. CDR3 size: 13 residues. From germline, CDR1 is MNHEY and CDR2 SMNVEV (reference sequence). CDR3 in amino acids: CASSWQPNEKLFF. In DNA form, the CDR3 reads TGTGCCAGCAGTTGGCAGCCTAATGAAAAACTGTTTTTT.

This clone was found many times. The J gene is TRBJ1-3, the V gene TRBV29-1; D may be TRBD1 (6 bases). The CDR3 covers 15 residues. V lost 1 base and J lost 0, with 10 bases in between. In germline, CDR1 is SQVTM, CDR2 ANQGSEA. The CDR3 bases are TGCAGCGTTGAAGGAGGGACACTCTCTGGAAACACCATATATTTT. This translates into CSVEGGTLSGNTIYF.

The chain recombines TRBV19 with TRBJ2-5; possibly TRBD1 or TRBD2 for D (5 bases each). The CDR3 is 15 amino acids. Between the trimmed V and J ends, which lost 4 bases and 1 base, there was a span of 13 bases. The germline CDR1 and CDR2 sequences are LNHDA and SQIVND (reference sequence). In nucleotides, the CDR3 is TGTGCCAGTAGTACCCCAGGGAGCAGCCAAGAGACCCAGTACTTC. Translated, it gives CASSTPGSSQETQYF.

Only a few counts were recorded for this clone. The rearrangement joins TRBV7-9 to TRBJ2-1; the D gene is possibly TRBD1 (6 bases). CDR1 is SEHNR and CDR2 is FQNEAQ in the germline V gene (reference sequence). The CDR3 totals 13 residues. V was pared by 8 bases and J by 7 bases, with 15 bases between. CDR3 region: CASVDSSLNEQFF. CDR3 nucleotides: TGTGCCAGCGTGGACAGCTCACTGAATGAGCAGTTCTTC.

This chain uses TRBV7-2 with TRBJ2-4, with TRBD2 matching 8 bases. The CDR3 covers 17 residues. CDR1 and CDR2 (germline): SGHTA, FQGNSA. Trimming removed 5 bases from V and 0 bases from J; junction bases left unmatched: 9. The CDR3 DNA sequence: TGTGCCAGCAGCACCCCCGGGGGGGTCCTAGCCAAAAACATTCAGTACTTC. This codes for CASSTPGGVLAKNIQYF.

V gene TRBV6-6 combines with J gene TRBJ2-7, with 8 nucleotides matching TRBD1. Germline V gene sequence: CDR1 MNHNY, CDR2 SVGAGI (reference sequence). Trimming at V came to 5 bases and at J to 3 bases, leaving 6 bases not matched to a gene. The CDR3 covers 14 residues. The CDR3: CASSETGDLYEQYF. Written as DNA, the CDR3 is TGTGCCAGCAGTGAGACAGGGGATCTCTACGAGCAGTACTTC.

This chain links TRBV28 with TRBJ2-1; no clear D gene. The CDR3 covers 15 residues. CDR1 and CDR2 (germline): MDHEN, SYDVKM. V was clipped by 6 bases and J by 7 bases, with 19 bases between them. As DNA, the CDR3 is TGTGCCAGCAGACCTAGTGATGGGGTACTTAATGAGCAGTTCTTC. Translated, it gives CASRPSDGVLNEQFF.

V usage is TRBV7-9 and J usage is TRBJ2-2; 8 bases are shared with TRBD1. This CDR3 is 15 amino acids long. The V and J ends lost 7 bases and 0 bases, in that order; junction bases with no gene match: 4. Germline CDR1 and CDR2: SEHNR and FQNEAQ (reference sequence). The CDR3 DNA reads TGTGCCAGCACCCAGACAGGGGCGAACACCGGGGAGCTGTTTTTT. Translated, it gives CASTQTGANTGELFF.

The gene calls are TRBV4-2 and TRBJ2-5, with D possibly matching TRBD2 (6 bases). The CDR3 is 14 amino acids. V was trimmed by 1 base and J by 4 bases, leaving 10 bases between them. Germline assignment: CDR1 LGHNA and CDR2 YNFKEQ. The CDR3 here is CASSQVSGVETQYF. The CDR3 DNA sequence: TGTGCCAGCAGCCAAGTCTCGGGGGTAGAGACCCAGTACTTC.

The chain carries TRBV11-2 and TRBJ2-7, with D maybe TRBD1 (6 bases). This CDR3 comprises 14 residues. Trimming took off 2 bases at V and 3 bases at J, with 11 bases between the two ends. CDR1 and CDR2 from the germline V gene are SGHAT and FQNNGV. The CDR3 spells CASSLTGIRYEQYF. In DNA form, the CDR3 reads TGTGCCAGCAGCTTAACAGGGATTCGCTACGAGCAGTACTTC. The whole variable domain, remainder taken from reference TRBV11-2 and TRBJ2-7, is EAGVAQSPRYKIIEKRQSVAFWCNPISGHATLYWYQQILGQGPKLLIQFQNNGVVDDSQLPKDRFSAERLKGVDSTLKIQPAKLEDSAVYLCASSLTGIRYEQYFGPGTRLTVT.

The chain joins TRBV28 to TRBJ2-1; D gene ambiguous. The CDR3 has 14 residues. Germline loops: CDR1 MDHEN, CDR2 SYDVKM. Trimming took 2 bases from V and 3 from J, leaving 8 bases between them. In nucleotides, the CDR3 is TGTGCCAGCAGTTTAGCCAAGGTCTACAATGAGCAGTTCTTC. It is translated as CASSLAKVYNEQFF.

This sequence joins TRBV30 and TRBJ2-6; D is ambiguous. Looked up from germline, CDR1 is GTSNPN and CDR2 is SVGIG (reference sequence). This CDR3 has 14 residues. V shed 2 bases and J shed 0 bases, with 5 bases lying between them. DNA for the CDR3: TGTGCCTGGAGTAGGGACTCTGGGGCCAACGTCCTGACTTTC. Translated, it gives CAWSRDSGANVLTF.

The J gene is TRBJ1-1, the V gene TRBV6-5; D is perhaps TRBD1 (6 bases). Germline V lookup: CDR1 MNHEY, CDR2 SVGAGI. The V end was cut by 0 bases, the J end by 6 bases, with 14 bases between. The CDR3 is 15 amino acids. The CDR3 DNA is TGTGCCAGCAGTTACTCCAAGGGGGTACATTCTGAAGCTTTCTTT. Amino acids: CASSYSKGVHSEAFF.

The rearrangement joins TRBV19 to TRBJ2-6, with 9 bases fitting TRBD1. This CDR3 has 19 amino acids. Trimming at V came to 2 bases and at J to 0 bases, leaving 8 bases not matched to a gene. From germline, CDR1 is LNHDA and CDR2 SQIVND (reference sequence). The CDR3 loop is CASSIRTGAVTSGANVLTF. CDR3 coding DNA: TGTGCCAGTAGTATAAGGACAGGGGCTGTTACCTCTGGGGCCAACGTCCTGACTTTC.

This chain links TRBV11-3 with TRBJ1-1, with D unclear. This CDR3 comprises 12 residues. V lost 0 bases and J 6 bases, leaving 5 bases between the germline ends. Germline V gene data show CDR1 as SGHNT and CDR2 as YENEEA. The CDR3 reads CASSLDLAEAFF. The CDR3 DNA sequence: TGTGCCAGCAGCTTAGATCTGGCTGAAGCTTTCTTT. Looking up the rest from reference TRBV11-3 and TRBJ1-1 gives the full variable domain: EAGVVQSPRYKIIEKKQPVAFWCNPISGHNTLYWYLQNLGQGPELLIRYENEEAVDDSQLPKDRFSAERLKGVDSTLKIQPAELGDSAVYLCASSLDLAEAFFGQGTRLTVV.

Regarding this clone: The junction differs from germline at one of its ends, possibly a read error. The rearrangement joins TRBV15 to TRBJ1-5, with D unclear. Germline V CDR1 and CDR2: LNHNV, YYDKDF (reference sequence). The CDR3 is 16 amino acids. As DNA, the CDR3 is TGTGCCACCAGCAGAGAAAGGACCCCTCGCAACCAGCCCCAGCATTTT. Protein sequence: CATSRERTPRNQPQHF. Supplemented by reference TRBV15 and TRBJ1-5, the full variable domain reads DAMVIQNPRYQVTQFGKPVTLSCSQTLNHNVMYWYQQKSSQAPKLLFHYYDKDFNNEADTPDNFQSRRPNTSFCFLDIRSPGLGDTAMYLCATSRERTPRNQPQHFGDGTRLSIL.

The CDR3 sequence: CAISDFTGSSYEQYF. The CDR3 DNA reads TGTGCCATCAGTGATTTCACAGGGAGCTCCTACGAGCAGTACTTC. The rearrangement joins TRBV10-3 to TRBJ2-7; D is possibly TRBD1 (6 bases). Deletions cut 3 bases from V and 0 bases from J, with 12 bases between. Looked up from germline, CDR1 is ENHRY and CDR2 is SYGVKD. This CDR3 comprises 15 residues.

The genes are TRBV4-1 and TRBJ2-1; D ambiguous. The CDR3 is 12 amino acids. Trimming shortened V by 4 bases and J by 8 bases, and 9 bases separated the two germline ends. Germline V CDR1 and CDR2: MGHRA, YSYEKL. CDR3 sequence reads: CASSPFGDEQFF. DNA for the CDR3: TGCGCCAGCAGCCCCTTTGGGGATGAGCAGTTCTTC.

V is TRBV6-6 and J is TRBJ1-1; D is possibly TRBD1 (5 bases). From germline, CDR1 is MNHNY and CDR2 SVGAGI (reference sequence). CDR3 length: 11 amino acids. V lost 7 bases to trimming and J lost 8 bases, with 11 bases between them. The CDR3 nucleotides are TGTGCCAGCACCTTCGGGGGGGAAGCTTTCTTT. Protein product: CASTFGGEAFF.

V gene TRBV2 combines with J gene TRBJ1-5; tentative D call: TRBD1 (5 bases). The CDR3 runs to 15 residues. V shed 6 bases and J shed 6 bases, with 18 bases lying between them. The V gene's germline CDR1 is SNHLY and CDR2 FYNNEI. For the CDR3, the DNA is TGTGCCAGCAGCGGGGGACCTAAAGCTCTTCAGCCCCAGCATTTT. It yields the protein CASSGGPKALQPQHF.